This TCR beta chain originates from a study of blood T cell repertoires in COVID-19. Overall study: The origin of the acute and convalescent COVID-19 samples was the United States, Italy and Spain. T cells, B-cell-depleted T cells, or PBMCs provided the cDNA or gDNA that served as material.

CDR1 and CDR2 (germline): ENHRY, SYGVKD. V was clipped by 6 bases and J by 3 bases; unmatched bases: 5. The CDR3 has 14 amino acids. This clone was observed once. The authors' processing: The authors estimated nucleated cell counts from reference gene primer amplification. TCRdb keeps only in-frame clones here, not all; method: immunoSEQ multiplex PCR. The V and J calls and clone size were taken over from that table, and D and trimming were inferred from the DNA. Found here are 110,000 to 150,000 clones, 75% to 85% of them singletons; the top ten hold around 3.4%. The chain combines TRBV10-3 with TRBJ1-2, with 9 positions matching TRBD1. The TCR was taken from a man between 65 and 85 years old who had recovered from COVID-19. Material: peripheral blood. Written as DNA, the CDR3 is TGTGCCATCAGCCCGGGACAGGGAGACTATGGCTACACCTTC. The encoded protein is CAISPGQGDYGYTF.